These 32 T cell receptor beta chains were sequenced from one sample in a study of T cell clones after liver transplantation (dated by TCRdb to between 2019 and 2020). The receptor library was made with the immunoSEQ multiplex PCR assay. The source is immuneACCESS, and TCRdb retained only in-frame sequences with V and J called. Part of the clones is not carried over; for the studies checked, unresolved V genes explain less than half of this, and the remainder is unexplained. This sample has roughly 50,000 clones in its table, and approximately 88% of those were observed once. Together, the top ten hold around 8.7% of the sample. What this sample's time point label stands for: pre-transplant. The sample in question was CD4+ T cells from blood, obtained before liver transplant. The receptors shown here come from a human donor who received a liver transplant.

The chain is built from TRBV5-6 and TRBJ2-1; 11 positions agree with TRBD2. The CDR3 consists of 16 residues. From germline, CDR1 is SGHDT and CDR2 YYEEEE. V gave up 4 bases and J gave up 3 bases; unmatched junction bases: 6. The CDR3 sequence: CASSRIGLAGYNEQFF. The CDR3 nucleotides read TGTGCCAGCAGCCGGATAGGACTAGCGGGCTACAATGAGCAGTTCTTC.

The chain has TRBV27 and TRBJ1-6; 7 bases line up with TRBD1. The V gene end was trimmed by 5 bases and the J gene end by 13 bases; junction bases not matched to a gene: 11. CDR1 and CDR2 (germline): MNHEY, SMNVEV (reference sequence). The CDR3 spans 14 residues. CDR3 sequence reads: CASSIRQGPGPLHF. The CDR3 nucleotides read TGTGCCAGCAGTATCCGACAGGGACCGGGTCCCCTCCACTTT.

In this sample, this clone turned up once. The chain links TRBV15 to TRBJ1-1; D is possibly TRBD1 (6 bases). This CDR3 is 18 amino acids long. Trimming pared 0 bases from V and 2 bases from J, leaving 19 bases between. CDR1 is LNHNV and CDR2 is YYDKDF in the germline V gene (reference sequence). The CDR3 reads CATSREDRPIIPNTEAFF. In DNA form, the CDR3 reads TGTGCCACCAGCAGAGAGGACAGACCCATCATACCCAACACTGAAGCTTTCTTT.

This clone occurred once. The rearrangement uses TRBV7-2 and TRBJ2-7, with D unclear. V was trimmed by 5 bases and J by 1 base, leaving 12 bases between them. The CDR3 contains 14 residues. Per the germline V gene, CDR1 is SGHTA and CDR2 is FQGNSA. The CDR3 is CASSPSYTSYEQYF. The CDR3 DNA is TGTGCCAGCAGCCCTTCCTACACTTCCTACGAGCAGTACTTC.

The J gene is TRBJ1-2, the V gene TRBV6-4; D unclear. The V gene's germline CDR1 is MRHNA and CDR2 SNTAGT. The CDR3 consists of 14 residues. Trimming took 5 bases from V and 8 from J, leaving 18 bases between them. In DNA form, the CDR3 reads TGTGCCAGCAGTCCCGGCGCCCAGACGGCGGGCTACACCTTC. This encodes CASSPGAQTAGYTF.

A single count supports this clone. This chain joins TRBV7-2 and TRBJ2-2; D not resolved. Deletions cut 1 base from V and 6 bases from J, with 9 bases between. The CDR3 runs 14 residues. Germline lookup yields CDR1 SGHTA and CDR2 FQGNSA. CDR3 residues: CASSLVRAAGELFF. The CDR3, as DNA: TGTGCCAGCAGCTTAGTTAGGGCGGCCGGGGAGCTGTTTTTT.

This clone was seen only once. This chain connects TRBV30 to TRBJ1-1; D is unclear. The CDR3 length is 12 residues. The V and J ends lost 1 base and 0 bases respectively, with 3 bases between them. CDR1 and CDR2 (germline): GTSNPN, SVGIG (reference sequence). CDR3 protein: CAWSGVNTEAFF. In nucleotides, the CDR3 is TGTGCCTGGAGTGGGGTGAACACTGAAGCTTTCTTT.

The J gene is TRBJ1-2, the V gene TRBV29-1; TRBD1 matches at 8 bases. The CDR3 length is 13 residues. Germline V gives CDR1 SQVTM, CDR2 ANQGSEA. Trimming cost V 5 bases and J 7 bases; bases outside gene matches: 9. This CDR3 is CSVKGQGARGYTF. The CDR3 region has the DNA TGCAGCGTTAAGGGGCAGGGGGCTCGTGGCTACACCTTC.

This clone was picked up one time. The CDR3 is CASSVSGDEKLFF. The CDR3 DNA sequence: TGTGCCAGCAGCGTATCAGGGGATGAAAAACTGTTTTTT. V gene TRBV9 combines with J gene TRBJ1-4; perhaps TRBD1 as D (6 bases). Germline V gene lookup returns CDR1 SGDLS and CDR2 YYNGEE. Trimming took off 1 base at V and 6 bases at J, with 7 bases between the two ends. This CDR3 is built from 13 residues.

The chain combines TRBV4-3 with TRBJ1-1; D not certain. Germline CDR1 reads LGHNA; CDR2 reads YSLEER. Trimming left V 3 bases short and J 2 bases short, with 7 bases between. The CDR3 spans 13 residues. The CDR3 region has the DNA TGCGCCAGCAGCCACAGACCTAACACTGAAGCTTTCTTT. This encodes CASSHRPNTEAFF.

The V call is TRBV6-6, the J call TRBJ2-2; either TRBD1 or TRBD2 may supply D (5 bases each). Trimming pared 5 bases from V and 4 bases from J, leaving 14 bases between. Germline CDR1 is MNHNY and CDR2 is SVGAGI (reference sequence). This CDR3 comprises 15 residues. The CDR3 sequence: CASSDQVGVTGELFF. The CDR3 nucleotides are TGTGCCAGCAGTGACCAGGTGGGGGTCACCGGGGAGCTGTTTTTT.

This clone is a singleton in its sample. This sequence joins TRBV2 and TRBJ2-2; the match to TRBD1 covers 8 bases. Per germline, CDR1 SNHLY and CDR2 FYNNEI. CDR3 length: 14 residues. The ends lost 6 bases at V and 4 bases at J; junction bases unmatched: 4. The CDR3 region is CASRGGQGTGELFF. CDR3 bases: TGTGCCAGCAGGGGAGGACAGGGCACCGGGGAGCTGTTTTTT.

This clone has a single count. The gene calls are TRBV9 and TRBJ2-7; D remains ambiguous. The germline CDR1 and CDR2 sequences are SGDLS and YYNGEE. This CDR3 is 13 amino acids long. Trimming shortened V by 0 bases and J by 4 bases, and 8 bases separated the two germline ends. The CDR3 loop is CASSVGELYEQYF. The CDR3 DNA follows: TGTGCCAGCAGCGTAGGCGAGTTATACGAGCAGTACTTC.

This clone was recorded only once. The rearrangement uses TRBV5-1 and TRBJ2-3; D not certain. Germline V gene data show CDR1 as SGHRS and CDR2 as YFSETQ. V was clipped by 0 bases and J by 6 bases, with 5 bases between them. The CDR3 loop spans 12 amino acids. The CDR3 is CASSLERDTQYF. The CDR3 DNA reads TGCGCCAGCAGCTTGGAACGGGATACGCAGTATTTT.

The chain joins TRBV7-2 to TRBJ2-1; 9 bases agree with TRBD2. The CDR3 totals 17 residues. Per germline, CDR1 SGHTA and CDR2 FQGNSA. J lost 6 bases, V lost 1 base, and 10 bases had no gene match. DNA for the CDR3: TGTGCCAGCAGCTTAGTGGTAGGGACTAGCCGTTCCAATGAGCAGTTCTTC. It specifies CASSLVVGTSRSNEQFF.

The gene calls are TRBV28 and TRBJ1-5, with D perhaps matching TRBD1 (5 bases). With 2 bases removed from V and 6 bases from J, the gap between germline ends came to 14 bases. This CDR3 has 15 amino acids. Germline-derived CDR1 and CDR2 are MDHEN and SYDVKM. The CDR3 region is CASSLIRESSQPQHF. The CDR3 nucleotides read TGTGCCAGCAGTTTAATCAGGGAGAGTAGTCAGCCCCAGCATTTT.

This clone was detected a few times. The chain combines TRBV5-1 with TRBJ1-1, with D uncertain. Trimming stripped 1 base from V and 1 base from J, with 11 bases between. The CDR3 has 15 residues. CDR1 and CDR2 from the germline V gene are SGHRS and YFSETQ. CDR3: CASSLQLAENTEAFF. In DNA, the CDR3 is TGCGCCAGCAGCTTGCAGCTCGCCGAGAACACTGAAGCTTTCTTT.

This chain links TRBV19 with TRBJ2-6; D perhaps matches TRBD1 (6 bases). The CDR3 consists of 18 residues. Trimming pared 0 bases from V and 7 bases from J, leaving 19 bases between. CDR1 and CDR2 from the germline V gene are LNHDA and SQIVND (reference sequence). The CDR3 sequence: CASSIEQPTGSRANVLTF. Here the CDR3 DNA reads TGTGCCAGTAGTATAGAGCAGCCCACAGGGTCCAGAGCCAACGTCCTGACTTTC.

The chain recombines TRBV2 with TRBJ1-4; 7 bases match TRBD1. CDR1 is SNHLY and CDR2 is FYNNEI in the germline V gene. Trimming took 11 bases from V and 7 from J; bases not matched to a gene: 4. The CDR3 runs 11 residues. CDR3 coding DNA: TGTGCCGAGGGGACAGCTGAAAAACTGTTTTTT. Translating gives CAEGTAEKLFF.

V and J are TRBV30 and TRBJ2-1; D is unresolved. V lost 5 bases and J 14 bases, leaving 19 bases between the germline ends. CDR1 is GTSNPN and CDR2 is SVGIG in the germline V gene (reference sequence). CDR3 length: 12 amino acids. CDR3 sequence: CAWLPLTLGKFF. CDR3 nucleotides: TGTGCCTGGCTCCCCCTAACACTCGGTAAGTTCTTC.

The V gene is TRBV7-2, the J gene TRBJ2-7; D may be TRBD1 or TRBD2 (5 bases each). This CDR3 contains 14 residues. Germline values: CDR1 SGHTA, CDR2 FQGNSA. V lost 7 bases, J lost 2 bases, and 15 bases lay in between. CDR3 loop: CASTAGTVAYEQYF. For the CDR3, the DNA is TGTGCCAGCACCGCCGGGACCGTAGCCTACGAGCAGTACTTC. Based on the CDR3 plus reference TRBV7-2 and TRBJ2-7, the full variable domain is GAGVSQSPSNKVTEKGKDVELRCDPISGHTALYWYRQSLGQGLEFLIYFQGNSAPDKSGLPSDRFSAERTGGSVSTLTIQRTQQEDSAVYLCASTAGTVAYEQYFGPGTRLTVT.

The sample holds a few counts of this clone. Other DNA sequences within the sample encode an identical CDR3. The V gene is TRBV5-1, the J gene TRBJ2-5; D is ambiguous. This CDR3 spans 11 amino acids. In germline, CDR1 is SGHRS, CDR2 YFSETQ. Trimming took off 2 bases at V and 5 bases at J, with 4 bases between the two ends. This CDR3 reads CASSLMETQYF. The CDR3 DNA reads as TGCGCCAGCAGCTTAATGGAGACCCAGTACTTC.

The sample holds one count of this clone. The chain uses TRBV19 and TRBJ2-1, with D uncertain. V was pared by 3 bases and J by 10 bases, with 10 bases between. Germline loops: CDR1 LNHDA, CDR2 SQIVND (reference sequence). This CDR3 spans 12 amino acids. The CDR3 loop is CASSIHDLEQFF. The CDR3 coding sequence is TGTGCCAGTAGTATTCACGACCTCGAGCAGTTCTTC.

This chain joins TRBV18 and TRBJ2-7; 10 bases line up with TRBD1. The trim removed 3 bases at V and 2 bases at J, leaving 16 bases unmatched. Germline CDR1 and CDR2: KGHSH and LQKENI. The CDR3 covers 19 residues. CDR3 nucleotides: TGTGCCAGCTCACCCATATTCCGGGACAGGGGTATTATTGCCTACGAGCAGTACTTC. This translates into CASSPIFRDRGIIAYEQYF.

This sequence joins TRBV13 and TRBJ2-3; D is uncertain. V lost 6 bases, J lost 1 base, and 11 bases lay in between. The length of the CDR3 is 14 residues. The germline V gene encodes CDR1 PRHDT and CDR2 FYEKMQ (reference sequence). The CDR3, as DNA: TGTGCCAGCAGTAATGTGGATCGCACAGATACGCAGTATTTT. Amino acid sequence: CASSNVDRTDTQYF.

CDR3 region: CASSEASGGLYEQFF. The CDR3 bases are TGTGCCAGCAGTGAGGCTAGCGGGGGGCTCTATGAGCAGTTCTTC. The J gene is TRBJ2-1, the V gene TRBV6-1, with 11 bases aligning to TRBD2. The CDR3 sequence is 15 residues long. Unmatched junction bases numbered 6, after V lost 3 bases and J lost 8 bases. Germline CDR1 MNHNS, CDR2 SASEGT.

This clone counts as medium-sized (0.01 to 0.1%). The CDR3 sequence is CASSPFRTTNEKLFF. Here the CDR3 DNA reads TGTGCCAGCTCACCTTTCCGGACAACTAATGAAAAACTGTTTTTT. V usage is TRBV18 and J usage is TRBJ1-4; D remains ambiguous. CDR1 and CDR2 from the germline V gene are KGHSH and LQKENI. The CDR3 extends over 15 amino acids. V was trimmed by 3 bases and J by 0 bases, leaving 8 bases between them.

V and J are TRBV23-1 and TRBJ2-2; D gene unclear. TRBV23-1 is labeled an ORF, and its function is uncertain. V lost 7 bases to trimming and J lost 4 bases, with 4 bases between them. The CDR3 consists of 11 residues. The CDR3 protein is CASTPTGELFF. CDR3 coding DNA: TGCGCCAGCACCCCCACCGGGGAGCTGTTTTTT.

The chain uses TRBV5-8 and TRBJ1-1, with D unclear. In germline, CDR1 is SGHTS, CDR2 YDEGEE. Between the trimmed V and J ends, which lost 4 bases and 4 bases, there was a span of 11 bases. There are 13 residues in the CDR3. The DNA of the CDR3 is TGTGCCAGCAGCCCCGGGAGGCGCACTGAAGCTTTCTTT. It is translated as CASSPGRRTEAFF.

DNA for the CDR3: TGTGCCAGCAGTCCTGGCGGGAGCACAGATACGCAGTATTTT. Amino acids: CASSPGGSTDTQYF. The rearrangement links TRBV27 to TRBJ2-3, with a possible D match to TRBD2 (5 bases). The CDR3 consists of 14 residues. V was cut by 5 bases and J by 0 bases, with 9 bases left in between. CDR1 is MNHEY and CDR2 is SMNVEV in the germline V gene (reference sequence).

The chain has TRBV5-1 and TRBJ2-1, with TRBD1 matching over 7 bases. This CDR3 has 14 amino acids. The germline V gene has CDR1 SGHRS and CDR2 YFSETQ. The V and J ends lost 4 bases and 7 bases, in that order; junction bases with no gene match: 8. The CDR3 loop is CASSPSGTVNEQFF. CDR3 DNA sequence: TGCGCCAGCAGCCCGTCCGGGACAGTAAATGAGCAGTTCTTC.

The chain uses TRBV4-3 and TRBJ2-1; 7 bases align to TRBD2. Germline CDR1 LGHNA, CDR2 YSLEER. The J segment lost 4 bases and the V segment lost 0 bases, leaving 6 bases of the junction unmatched. The CDR3 has 16 residues. CDR3 amino acids: CASSQEPGLRYNEQFF. In DNA, the CDR3 is TGCGCCAGCAGCCAAGAACCGGGACTAAGATACAATGAGCAGTTCTTC.